Below, one T cell receptor beta chain is given with its context. Antigen unknown. This sample stems from a study of cytomegalovirus exposure and HLA in healthy donors. Findings of the study overall: Rare TCR sequences dominated, though some public TCRs recurred in many donors. As a later analysis showed, a missense DCLRE1C variant was linked to trimming of TCR beta V- and J-genes.

CDR1 is SGHNT, CDR2 YENEEA, per germline. Trimming took 4 bases from V and 1 from J, leaving 11 bases between them. The CDR3 is 14 amino acids. PCR primers comprised 60 Vbeta and 13 Jbeta primers. As originally analysed: In a later analysis, of some 80 million unique beta chains, about 10 million appeared in at least two donors. Libraries were prepared by immunoSEQ multiplex PCR; TCRdb keeps only in-frame clonotypes and omits some of them. V and J calls and clone size are copied from that table; D and trimming were computed from the DNA. The repertoire consists of 90,000 to 130,000 clones, with about 70% occurring once and the leading ten covering roughly 0.9%.

The sample comprised PBMCs. The sequence was collected from a woman in her 30s in good health and CMV-seronegative. This chain joins TRBV11-3 and TRBJ2-7; D not resolved. Here the CDR3 DNA reads TGTGCCAGCAGCTCAAATCCCGGTTCCTACGAGCAGTACTTC. Protein product: CASSSNPGSYEQYF.